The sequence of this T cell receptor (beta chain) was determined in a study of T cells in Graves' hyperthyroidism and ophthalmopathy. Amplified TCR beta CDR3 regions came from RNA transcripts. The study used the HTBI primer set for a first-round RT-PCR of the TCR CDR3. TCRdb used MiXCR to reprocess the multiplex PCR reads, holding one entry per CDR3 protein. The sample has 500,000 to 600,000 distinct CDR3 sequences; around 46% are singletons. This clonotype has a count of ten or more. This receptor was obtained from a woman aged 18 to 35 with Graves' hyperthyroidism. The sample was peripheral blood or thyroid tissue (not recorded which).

The CDR3, as DNA: TGTGCCAGCAGCCAAGGCAGCGGGAGGGCCCGGTCGGAGACCCAGTACTTC. This encodes CASSQGSGRARSETQYF. The chain links TRBV4-2 to TRBJ2-5, with 10 positions matching TRBD2. The CDR3 consists of 17 residues. V lost 1 base and J lost 5; bases outside the gene matches: 10. Germline CDR1 and CDR2: LGHNA and YNFKEQ.